Below are 18 T cell receptor beta chains sequenced from a single sample in a study of molecular identifiers for immune sequencing clone quantification. TCRdb re-called the PCR reads through MiXCR, storing one row per CDR3 protein. The sample comprises some 320,000 distinct CDR3 sequences, roughly a fifth of which are singletons, and 0.81% rests with the top ten. Sequencing was carried out using naive CD8+ T cells from blood, with Jurkat cell RNA spiked in. Documented subset: FACS-sorted CD8+CD4-CCR7+CD45RA+ naive T cells. The source is a human donor in good health. Some libraries in this study had Jurkat cell RNA spiked in.

This clonotype was counted a few times. V gene TRBV11-3 combines with J gene TRBJ2-1; TRBD1 agrees at 9 bases. Germline assignment: CDR1 SGHNT and CDR2 YENEEA. CDR3 length equals 15 residues. Trimming cost V 5 bases and J 5 bases; bases outside gene matches: 7. CDR3 loop: CASSNARTGDNEQFF. In DNA form, the CDR3 reads TGTGCCAGCAGCAACGCCAGGACAGGGGACAATGAGCAGTTCTTC.

The chain combines TRBV7-9 with TRBJ1-1; the match to TRBD1 covers 11 bases. Germline CDR1 reads SEHNR; CDR2 reads FQNEAQ (reference sequence). This CDR3 region has 15 residues. J gave up 5 bases and V 0 bases, and 2 bases lay outside the gene matches. This chain's CDR3 is CASSLAGQGETEAFF. In DNA, the CDR3 is TGTGCCAGCAGCTTAGCGGGACAGGGGGAGACTGAAGCTTTCTTT. The complete variable domain, with remaining parts taken from reference TRBV7-9 and TRBJ1-1, reads DTGVSQNPRHKITKRGQNVTFRCDPISEHNRLYWYRQTLGQGPEFLTYFQNEAQLEKSRLLSDRFSAERPKGSFSTLEIQRTEQGDSAMYLCASSLAGQGETEAFFGQGTRLTVV.

The genes are TRBV30 and TRBJ2-3, with 7 positions matching TRBD1. V dropped 7 bases and J dropped 0; count of bases not matched to a gene: 7. Germline V gene data show CDR1 as GTSNPN and CDR2 as SVGIG (reference sequence). This CDR3 is 14 amino acids long. The CDR3 loop is CASTGQSSTDTQYF. The CDR3 DNA follows: TGTGCCTCTACGGGACAGTCTAGCACAGATACGCAGTATTTT.

This clonotype was seen at least ten times. The chain combines TRBV19 with TRBJ2-5; no reliable D call. This CDR3 region has 13 residues. CDR1 is LNHDA, CDR2 SQIVND, per germline (reference sequence). Trimming stripped 1 base from V and 1 base from J, with 4 bases between. For the CDR3, the DNA is TGTGCCAGTAGTATAGTCAGCCAAGAGACCCAGTACTTC. Its protein is CASSIVSQETQYF.

Many counts were recorded for this clonotype. This sequence joins TRBV12-3 or TRBV12-4 and TRBJ1-2, with D unresolved. This CDR3 has 15 amino acids. Trimming shortened V by 6 bases and J by 4 bases, and 18 bases separated the two germline ends. CDR3 region: CASSLYNPVGYGYTF. CDR3 coding DNA: TGTGCCAGCAGCCTATATAACCCCGTTGGCTATGGCTACACCTTC.

This clonotype was seen only a few times. An end of the junction does not agree with germline; a read error may underlie this. The chain employs TRBV12-3 or TRBV12-4 and TRBJ1-1; D gene ambiguous. CDR3 length: 12 amino acids. The CDR3 protein is CASSYSGTEALF. The CDR3 region has the DNA TGTGCCAGCAGTTATTCAGGCACTGAAGCTCTCTTT.

Remarks on this clonotype: The CDR3 does not close with the conserved phenylalanine or tryptophan, likely indicating a read error. V and J are TRBV3-1 and TRBJ2-5; no clear D. Trimming removed 0 bases at V and 2 bases at J, with 16 bases between. Germline CDR1 reads LGHDT; CDR2 reads YNNKEL (reference sequence). The CDR3 contains 17 residues. The CDR3 loop reads CASSQDLRKSPQETQYL. The CDR3, as DNA: TGTGCCAGCAGCCAAGATCTACGTAAGAGCCCACAAGAGACCCAGTACCTC.

This chain uses TRBV27 with TRBJ2-6, with a possible D match to TRBD1 (6 bases). V was cut by 7 bases and J by 1 base, with 11 bases left in between. Germline CDR1 and CDR2: MNHEY and SMNVEV (reference sequence). This CDR3 comprises 15 residues. CDR3 amino acids: CASTNRVSGANVLTF. CDR3 coding DNA: TGTGCCAGCACAAACAGGGTTTCTGGGGCCAACGTCCTGACTTTC.

The table lists this clonotype with many counts. This chain uses TRBV4-1 with TRBJ1-5; the D gene is possibly TRBD1 (6 bases). Trimming pared 3 bases from V and 5 bases from J, leaving 11 bases between. Germline V gene sequence: CDR1 MGHRA, CDR2 YSYEKL. The CDR3 sequence is 14 residues long. CDR3 sequence reads: CASSQLQGDQPQHF. The CDR3 DNA reads as TGCGCCAGCAGCCAGTTACAGGGAGATCAGCCCCAGCATTTT.

Worth noting for this clonotype: One end of the junction does not line up with germline, which may come from a read error. The genes are TRBV4-1 and TRBJ2-5; D gene uncertain. The CDR3 extends over 15 amino acids. Germline lookup yields CDR1 MGHRA and CDR2 YSYEKL. CDR3 amino acids: CASSQDRRQKETQHF. CDR3 bases: TGCGCCAGCAGCCAAGACAGGCGACAAAAAGAGACCCAGCACTTC.

Remarks on this clonotype: This may arise from a read error, as a much more abundant clone is one base away. The chain joins TRBV4-1 to TRBJ2-1; 7 bases align to TRBD1. With V trimmed by 4 bases and J by 9 bases, 3 bases remained unmatched. CDR3 length: 12 amino acids. The germline V gene encodes CDR1 MGHRA and CDR2 YSYEKL. CDR3 nucleotides: TGCGCCAGCAGCCCGACAGGGCCTGAGCAGTTCTTC. Encoded protein: CASSPTGPEQFF.

This clonotype came up a few times. For the CDR3, the DNA is TGCGCCAGCAAGACGTCAACCATTCTAGGAGGTACAGATACGCAGTATTTT. Translation gives CASKTSTILGGTDTQYF. The chain employs TRBV5-1 and TRBJ2-3, with a tentative D call TRBD2 (5 bases). The V end was cut by 6 bases, the J end by 3 bases, with 23 bases between. Per the germline V gene, CDR1 is SGHRS and CDR2 is YFSETQ. The CDR3 is 17 residues long.

Regarding this clonotype: Given a much more abundant clone one base away, this may be a read error. The chain couples TRBV5-1 to TRBJ2-7, with D possibly matching TRBD1 (5 bases). The CDR3 runs to 15 residues. Germline loops: CDR1 SGHRS, CDR2 YFSETQ. The CDR3: CASSLNGALLYERYF. The CDR3 DNA sequence: TGCGCCAGCAGCTTAAATGGGGCGCTTTTATACGAGCGGTACTTC. The full variable domain, rest sourced from reference TRBV5-1 and TRBJ2-7, is KAGVTQTPRYLIKTRGQQVTLSCSPISGHRSVSWYQQTPGQGLQFLFEYFSETQRNKGNFPGRFSGRQFSNSRSEMNVSTLELGDSALYLCASSLNGALLYERYFGPGTRLTVT.

Details on this clonotype: A much larger clone sits a single nucleotide away, making a read error possible. V and J are TRBV6-5 and TRBJ2-7, with D possibly TRBD1 on 5 matching bases. Germline V gene data show CDR1 as MNHEY and CDR2 as SVGAGI. This CDR3 has 14 residues. CDR3 residues: CASPWGSLVHERYF. In DNA form, the CDR3 reads TGTGCCAGCCCCTGGGGCAGTCTGGTTCACGAGCGGTACTTC.

The chain is built from TRBV2 and TRBJ2-1; no clear D. Germline-derived CDR1 and CDR2 are SNHLY and FYNNEI. V was shortened by 3 bases and J by 4 bases, with 10 bases between the two germline ends. This CDR3 comprises 14 residues. The CDR3 bases are TGTGCCAGCAGTGAGTGGGCAGAGTACAATGAGCAGTTCTTC. Its protein product is CASSEWAEYNEQFF.

This clonotype was recorded at least ten times. V is TRBV15 and J is TRBJ2-7; no reliable D call. The V gene lost 7 bases and the J gene lost 4 bases, with 8 bases spanning the gap. The CDR3 loop spans 11 amino acids. Germline-derived CDR1 and CDR2 are LNHNV and YYDKDF (reference sequence). This CDR3 reads CATTRIYEQYF. The CDR3 DNA reads TGTGCCACCACACGGATTTACGAGCAGTACTTC.

This clonotype was counted a few times. The chain employs TRBV12-3 or TRBV12-4 and TRBJ2-3, with D possibly being TRBD1 or TRBD2 (6 bases each). This CDR3 has 15 residues. V was cut by 4 bases and J by 2 bases, with 13 bases left in between. The CDR3 bases are TGTGCCAGCAGTTGGTTAGGGGGGTTCACAGATACGCAGTATTTT. Translated, it gives CASSWLGGFTDTQYF.

For this clonotype: A much larger clone differs from this one at a single base, so this may be a read error. The V call is TRBV7-8, the J call TRBJ1-3, with D possibly matching TRBD1 (5 bases). The CDR3 loop spans 14 amino acids. Germline assignment: CDR1 SGHVS and CDR2 FQNEAQ. CDR3: CASSSRASGNTMYF. CDR3 bases: TGTGCCAGCAGCTCCAGGGCCTCTGGAAACACCATGTATTTT.